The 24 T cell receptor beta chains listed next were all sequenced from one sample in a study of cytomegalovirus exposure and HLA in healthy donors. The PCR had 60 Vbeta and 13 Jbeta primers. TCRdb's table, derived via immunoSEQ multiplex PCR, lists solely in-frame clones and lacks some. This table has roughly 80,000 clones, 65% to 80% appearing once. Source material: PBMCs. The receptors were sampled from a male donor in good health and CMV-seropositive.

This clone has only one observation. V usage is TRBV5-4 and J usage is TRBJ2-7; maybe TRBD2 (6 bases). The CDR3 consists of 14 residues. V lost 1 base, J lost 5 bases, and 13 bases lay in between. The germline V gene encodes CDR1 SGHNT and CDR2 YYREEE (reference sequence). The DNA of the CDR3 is TGTGCCAGCAGCTTGCCGGAGGGCAGCCACGAGCAGTACTTC. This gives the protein CASSLPEGSHEQYF.

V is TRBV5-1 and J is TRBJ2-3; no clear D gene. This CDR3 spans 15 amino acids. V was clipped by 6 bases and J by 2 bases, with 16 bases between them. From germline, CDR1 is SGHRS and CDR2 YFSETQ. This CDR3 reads CASTLSLFDTDTQYF. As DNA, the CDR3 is TGCGCCAGCACCCTGAGTCTATTTGACACAGATACGCAGTATTTT. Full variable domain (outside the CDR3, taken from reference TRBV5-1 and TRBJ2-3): KAGVTQTPRYLIKTRGQQVTLSCSPISGHRSVSWYQQTPGQGLQFLFEYFSETQRNKGNFPGRFSGRQFSNSRSEMNVSTLELGDSALYLCASTLSLFDTDTQYFGPGTRLTVL.

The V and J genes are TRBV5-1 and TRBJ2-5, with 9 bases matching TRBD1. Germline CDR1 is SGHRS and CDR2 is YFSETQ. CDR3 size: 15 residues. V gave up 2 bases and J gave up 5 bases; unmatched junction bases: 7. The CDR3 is CASSFGQGRGETQYF. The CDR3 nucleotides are TGCGCCAGCAGCTTTGGACAGGGGCGGGGGGAGACCCAGTACTTC.

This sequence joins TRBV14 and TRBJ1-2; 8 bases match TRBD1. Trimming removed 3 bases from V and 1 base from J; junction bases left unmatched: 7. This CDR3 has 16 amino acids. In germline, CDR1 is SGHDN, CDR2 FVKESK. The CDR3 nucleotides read TGTGCCAGCAGCCAGTCGGACAGGGTGGATAACTATGGCTACACCTTC. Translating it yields CASSQSDRVDNYGYTF.

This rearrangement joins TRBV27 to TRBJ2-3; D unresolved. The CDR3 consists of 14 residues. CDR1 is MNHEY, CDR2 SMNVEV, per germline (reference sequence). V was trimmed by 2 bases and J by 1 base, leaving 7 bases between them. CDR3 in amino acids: CASSLMAGTDTQYF. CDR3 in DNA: TGTGCCAGCAGTTTAATGGCGGGCACAGATACGCAGTATTTT.

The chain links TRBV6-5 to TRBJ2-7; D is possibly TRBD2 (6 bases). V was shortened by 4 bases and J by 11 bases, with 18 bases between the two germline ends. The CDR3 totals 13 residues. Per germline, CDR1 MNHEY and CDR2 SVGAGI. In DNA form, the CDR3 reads TGTGCCAGCAGTTCCGATCCCCCGGGACTCAAGTACTTC. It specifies CASSSDPPGLKYF.

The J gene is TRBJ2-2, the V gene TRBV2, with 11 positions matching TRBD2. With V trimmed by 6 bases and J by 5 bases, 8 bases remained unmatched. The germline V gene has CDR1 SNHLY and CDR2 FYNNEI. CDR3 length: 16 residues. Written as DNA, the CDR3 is TGTGCCAGCAGGATGGGGGCTAGCGGGAGGACCGGGGAGCTGTTTTTT. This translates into CASRMGASGRTGELFF.

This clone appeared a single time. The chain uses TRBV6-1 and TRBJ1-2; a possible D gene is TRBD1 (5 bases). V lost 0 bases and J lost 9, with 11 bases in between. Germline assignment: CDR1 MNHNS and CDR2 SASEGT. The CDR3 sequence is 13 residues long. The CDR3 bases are TGTGCCAGCAGTGAAGCCGAGGCGGACAGCTACACCTTC. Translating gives CASSEAEADSYTF.

The CDR3 region has the DNA TGTGCCATCAGTAGAGACACAGGGCACGGATCTAACTATGGCTACACCTTC. This translates into CAISRDTGHGSNYGYTF. The genes are TRBV10-3 and TRBJ1-2; a possible D gene is TRBD1 (6 bases). Between the trimmed V and J ends, which lost 5 bases and 0 bases, there was a span of 19 bases. The CDR3 has 17 amino acids. The V gene's germline CDR1 is ENHRY and CDR2 SYGVKD.

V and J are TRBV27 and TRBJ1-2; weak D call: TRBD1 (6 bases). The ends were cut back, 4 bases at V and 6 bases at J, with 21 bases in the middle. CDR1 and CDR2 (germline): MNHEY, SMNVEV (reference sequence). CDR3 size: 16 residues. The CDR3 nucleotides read TGTGCCAGCAGTTCAATCCCCCCCGGACAGTTAGATGGCTACACCTTC. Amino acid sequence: CASSSIPPGQLDGYTF.

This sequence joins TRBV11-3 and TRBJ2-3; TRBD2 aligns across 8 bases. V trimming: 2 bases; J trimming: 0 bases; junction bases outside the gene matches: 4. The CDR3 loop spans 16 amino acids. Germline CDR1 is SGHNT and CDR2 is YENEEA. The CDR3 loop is CASSLLAGVSTDTQYF. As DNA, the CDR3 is TGTGCCAGCAGCTTACTAGCGGGCGTAAGCACAGATACGCAGTATTTT.

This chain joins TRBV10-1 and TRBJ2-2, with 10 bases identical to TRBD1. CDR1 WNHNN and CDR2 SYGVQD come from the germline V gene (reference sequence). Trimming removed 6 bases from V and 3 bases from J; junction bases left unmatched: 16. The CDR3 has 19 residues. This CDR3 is CASRGPGDRGIMYTGELFF. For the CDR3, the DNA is TGCGCCAGCAGGGGGCCAGGGGACAGGGGAATAATGTACACCGGGGAGCTGTTTTTT.

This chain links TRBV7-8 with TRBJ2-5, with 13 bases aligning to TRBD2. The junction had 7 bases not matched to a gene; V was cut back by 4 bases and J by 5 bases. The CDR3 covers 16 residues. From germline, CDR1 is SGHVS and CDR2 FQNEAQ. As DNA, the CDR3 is TGTGCCAGCAGCTCTCTAGGACTAGCGGGAGATGAGACCCAGTACTTC. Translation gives CASSSLGLAGDETQYF.

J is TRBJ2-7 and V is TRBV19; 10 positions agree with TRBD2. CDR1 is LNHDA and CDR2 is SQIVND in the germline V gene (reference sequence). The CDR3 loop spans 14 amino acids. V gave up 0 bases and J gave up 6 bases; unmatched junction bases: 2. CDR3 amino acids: CASSIDSGRREQYF. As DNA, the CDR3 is TGTGCCAGTAGTATAGATAGCGGGAGGCGCGAGCAGTACTTC.

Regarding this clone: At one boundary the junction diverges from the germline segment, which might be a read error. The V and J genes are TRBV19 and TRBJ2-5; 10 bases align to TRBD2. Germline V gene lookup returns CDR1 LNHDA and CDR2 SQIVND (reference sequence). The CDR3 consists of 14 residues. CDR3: CAGSRAGGVETQYF. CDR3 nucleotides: TGTGCCGGTAGTAGAGCGGGAGGGGTGGAGACCCAGTACTTC.

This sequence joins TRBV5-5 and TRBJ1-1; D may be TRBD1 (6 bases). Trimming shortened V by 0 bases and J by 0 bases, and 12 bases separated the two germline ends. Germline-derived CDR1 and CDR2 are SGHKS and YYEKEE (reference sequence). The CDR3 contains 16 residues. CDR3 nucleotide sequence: TGTGCCAGCAGCTTGGCCGGACAGAACATGAACACTGAAGCTTTCTTT. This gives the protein CASSLAGQNMNTEAFF.

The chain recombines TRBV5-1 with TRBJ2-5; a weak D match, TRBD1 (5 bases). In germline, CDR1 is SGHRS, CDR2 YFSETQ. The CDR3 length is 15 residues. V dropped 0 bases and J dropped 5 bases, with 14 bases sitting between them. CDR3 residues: CASSLASRGMETQYF. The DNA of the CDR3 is TGCGCCAGCAGCTTGGCTTCAAGGGGAATGGAGACCCAGTACTTC.

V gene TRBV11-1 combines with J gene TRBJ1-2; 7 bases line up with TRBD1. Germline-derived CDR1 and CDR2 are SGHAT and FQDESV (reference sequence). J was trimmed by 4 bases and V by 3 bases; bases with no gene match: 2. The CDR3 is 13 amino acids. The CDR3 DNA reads TGTGCCAGCAGCTTGACAGGGTCCTATGGCTACACCTTC. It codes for CASSLTGSYGYTF.

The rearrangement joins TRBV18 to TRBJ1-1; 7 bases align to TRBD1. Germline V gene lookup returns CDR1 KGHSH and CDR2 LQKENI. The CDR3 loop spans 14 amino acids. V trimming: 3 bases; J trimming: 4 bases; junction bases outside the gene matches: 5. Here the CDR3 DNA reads TGTGCCAGCTCACCCCTGGACAGGCTCACTGAAGCTTTCTTT. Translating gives CASSPLDRLTEAFF.

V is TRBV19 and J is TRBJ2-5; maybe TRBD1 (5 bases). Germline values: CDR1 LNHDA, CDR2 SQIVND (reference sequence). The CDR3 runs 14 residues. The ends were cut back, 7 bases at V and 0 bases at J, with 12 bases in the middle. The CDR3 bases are TGTGCCAGTACCCCAACAGGCCACCAAGAGACCCAGTACTTC. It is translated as CASTPTGHQETQYF.

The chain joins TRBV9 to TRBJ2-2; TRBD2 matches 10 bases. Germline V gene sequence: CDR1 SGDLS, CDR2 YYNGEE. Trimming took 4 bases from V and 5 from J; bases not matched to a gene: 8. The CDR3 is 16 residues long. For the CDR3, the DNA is TGTGCCAGCAGCTCCCGGGTAGCGGGAGGAACCGGGGAGCTGTTTTTT. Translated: CASSSRVAGGTGELFF.

CDR3 sequence: CASSLRHATYEQYF. In DNA form, the CDR3 reads TGTGCCAGCAGCTTGCGACATGCCACCTACGAGCAGTACTTC. The rearrangement links TRBV7-9 to TRBJ2-7, with D unclear. This CDR3 comprises 14 residues. Germline loops: CDR1 SEHNR, CDR2 FQNEAQ (reference sequence). The V end lost 3 bases, the J end lost 2 bases, and 11 bases lay between the germline ends.

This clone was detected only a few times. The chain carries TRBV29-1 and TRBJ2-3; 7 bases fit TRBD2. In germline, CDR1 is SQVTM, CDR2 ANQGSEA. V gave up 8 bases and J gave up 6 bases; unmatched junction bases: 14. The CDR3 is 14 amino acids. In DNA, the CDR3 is TGCAGCTTAATACCTACTAGCGCCCCCGATACGCAGTATTTT. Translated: CSLIPTSAPDTQYF.

The CDR3 spells CASITTPGSTDTQYF. The CDR3 DNA sequence: TGCGCCAGCATCACGACACCAGGTAGCACAGATACGCAGTATTTT. The V and J genes are TRBV5-1 and TRBJ2-3; no definite D call. Trimming took off 6 bases at V and 0 bases at J, with 14 bases between the two ends. This CDR3 spans 15 amino acids. Looked up from germline, CDR1 is SGHRS and CDR2 is YFSETQ.